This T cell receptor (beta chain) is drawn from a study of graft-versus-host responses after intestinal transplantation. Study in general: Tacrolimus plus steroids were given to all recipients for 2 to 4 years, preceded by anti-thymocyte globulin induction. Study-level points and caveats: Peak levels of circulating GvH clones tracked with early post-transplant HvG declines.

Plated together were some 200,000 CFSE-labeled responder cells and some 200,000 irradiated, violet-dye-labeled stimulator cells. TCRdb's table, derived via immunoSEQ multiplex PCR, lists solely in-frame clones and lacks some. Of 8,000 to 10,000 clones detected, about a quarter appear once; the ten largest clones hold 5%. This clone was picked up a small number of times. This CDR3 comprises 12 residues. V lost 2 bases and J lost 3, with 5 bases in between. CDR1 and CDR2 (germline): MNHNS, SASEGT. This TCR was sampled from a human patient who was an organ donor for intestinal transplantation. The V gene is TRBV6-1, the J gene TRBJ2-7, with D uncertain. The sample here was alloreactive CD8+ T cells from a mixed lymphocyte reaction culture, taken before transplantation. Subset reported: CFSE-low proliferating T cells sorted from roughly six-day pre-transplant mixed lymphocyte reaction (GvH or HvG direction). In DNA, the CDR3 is TGTGCCAGCAGTGAACCCGGCTACGAGCAGTACTTC. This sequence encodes CASSEPGYEQYF.